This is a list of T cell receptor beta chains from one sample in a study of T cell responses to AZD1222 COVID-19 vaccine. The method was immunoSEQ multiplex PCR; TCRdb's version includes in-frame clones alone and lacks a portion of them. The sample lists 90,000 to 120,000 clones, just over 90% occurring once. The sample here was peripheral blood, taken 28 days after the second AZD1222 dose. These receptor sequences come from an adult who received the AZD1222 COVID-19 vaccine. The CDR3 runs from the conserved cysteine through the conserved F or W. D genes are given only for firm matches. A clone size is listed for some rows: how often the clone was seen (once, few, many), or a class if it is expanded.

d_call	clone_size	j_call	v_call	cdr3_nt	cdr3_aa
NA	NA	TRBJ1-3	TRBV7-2	TGTGCCAGCAGCTTAGTCCTCACGGGGCCTGGAAACACCATATATTTT	CASSLVLTGPGNTIYF
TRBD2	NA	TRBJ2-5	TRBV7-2	TGTGCCAGCAGCTTCACTAGCGGGGCACAAGAGACCCAGTACTTC	CASSFTSGAQETQYF
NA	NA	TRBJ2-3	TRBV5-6	TGTGCCAGCAGCCTGACTCCCTCCGCAGATACGCAGTATTTT	CASSLTPSADTQYF
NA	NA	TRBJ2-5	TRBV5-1	TGCGCCAGCAGCTTTGACCCTGATACCCAGTACTTC	CASSFDPDTQYF
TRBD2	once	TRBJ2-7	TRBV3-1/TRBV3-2	TGTGCCAGCAGCCACCGACCTAGCGGTTTTATCTACGAGCAGTACTTC	CASSHRPSGFIYEQYF
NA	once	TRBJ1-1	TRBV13	TGTGCCAGCACTACGCGGGGGGGCACTGAAGCTTTCTTT	CASTTRGGTEAFF
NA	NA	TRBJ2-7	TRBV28	TGTGCCATCCAATCGCGGAGACCAACGAGCTCCTACGAGCAGTACTTC	CAIQSRRPTSSYEQYF
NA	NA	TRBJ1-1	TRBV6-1	TGTGCCAGCAGTGATCCGGGGGGGCGAATCTCCGTTGAAGCTTTCTTT	CASSDPGGRISVEAFF
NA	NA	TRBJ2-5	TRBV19	TGTGCCAGTAGTATTTCCCAAGAGACCCAGTACTTC	CASSISQETQYF
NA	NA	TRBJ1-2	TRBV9	TGTGCCAGCAGCGTAGGTGACCACAACTATGGCTACACCTTC	CASSVGDHNYGYTF
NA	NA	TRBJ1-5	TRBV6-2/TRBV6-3	TGTGCCAGCAGTTACGAGGGGACCTCGCCCCAGCATTTT	CASSYEGTSPQHF
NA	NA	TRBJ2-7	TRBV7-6	TGTGCCAGCAGCGGGGGCCGAAACAGGATTTACGAGGAGCAGTACTTC	CASSGGRNRIYEEQYF
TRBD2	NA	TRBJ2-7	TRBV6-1	TGTGCCAGCAGTTCGGGGGGTACCTACGAGCAGTACTTC	CASSSGGTYEQYF
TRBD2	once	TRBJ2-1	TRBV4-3	TGCGCCAGCAGCCACCTTGGAGCGGGAAAACACAATGAGCAGTTCTTC	CASSHLGAGKHNEQFF
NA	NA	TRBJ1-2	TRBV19	TGTGCCAGTAGGGCGGAGGCTAACTATGGCTACACCTTC	CASRAEANYGYTF
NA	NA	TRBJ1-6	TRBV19	TGTGCCAGTCGGACTTCACGGAATAATTCACCCCTCCACTTT	CASRTSRNNSPLHF
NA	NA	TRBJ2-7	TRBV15	TGTGCCACCAGCAGTATAACTACCGCTCGCGAGCAGTACTTC	CATSSITTAREQYF
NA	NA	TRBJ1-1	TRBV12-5	TGTGCTAGTGGTTTGGGGGGAGCTGGGAGGGTTGCTTTCTTT	CASGLGGAGRVAFF
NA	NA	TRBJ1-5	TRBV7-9	TGTGCCAGCTCATCGGGCAGTAATCAGCCCCAGCATTTT	CASSSGSNQPQHF
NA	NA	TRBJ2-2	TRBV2	TGTGCCAGCAGGAATACAGGGAACGGGAACGGGGAGCTGTTTTTT	CASRNTGNGNGELFF
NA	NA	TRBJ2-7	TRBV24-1	TGTGCCACCAGTGGCCAGCGACCTATCACCGAGCAGTACTTC	CATSGQRPITEQYF
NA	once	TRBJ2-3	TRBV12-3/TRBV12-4	TGTGCCAGCAGTTTCCAACACACAGATACGCAGTATTTT	CASSFQHTDTQYF
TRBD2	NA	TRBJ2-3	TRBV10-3	TGTGCCATCAGTGAGTCCCGTACTAGCGGGGGTGAAGATACGCAGTATTTT	CAISESRTSGGEDTQYF
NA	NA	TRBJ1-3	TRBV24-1	TGTGCCACCAGCCAACGAAACACCATATATTTT	CATSQRNTIYF